The present T cell receptor beta chain was sequenced within a study of CD8 T cells in ankylosing spondylitis. Overall study results and limits: Clones tied to disease were said to be significantly enriched in matched ankylosing spondylitis synovial fluid.

Germline loops: CDR1 SGHKS, CDR2 YYEKEE (reference sequence). V lost 0 bases and J lost 5, with 14 bases in between. CDR3 length equals 16 residues. This clonotype was picked up a small number of times. The antigen remains undetermined. Using its own MiXCR run on the 5' RACE reads, TCRdb lists one record per CDR3 protein. The sample holds around 130,000 distinct CDR3 sequences, around 8.5% seen once. Sequenced material: blood, either unsorted or a sorted T cell fraction (not recorded which). The gene calls are TRBV5-5 and TRBJ2-2; TRBD2 might be the D (6 bases). This TCR was recovered from a male donor with ankylosing spondylitis or in good health (not recorded which). Here the CDR3 reads CASSLAPGVRTGELFF. The DNA of the CDR3 is TGTGCCAGCAGCTTGGCCCCGGGGGTTCGTACCGGGGAGCTGTTTTTT.